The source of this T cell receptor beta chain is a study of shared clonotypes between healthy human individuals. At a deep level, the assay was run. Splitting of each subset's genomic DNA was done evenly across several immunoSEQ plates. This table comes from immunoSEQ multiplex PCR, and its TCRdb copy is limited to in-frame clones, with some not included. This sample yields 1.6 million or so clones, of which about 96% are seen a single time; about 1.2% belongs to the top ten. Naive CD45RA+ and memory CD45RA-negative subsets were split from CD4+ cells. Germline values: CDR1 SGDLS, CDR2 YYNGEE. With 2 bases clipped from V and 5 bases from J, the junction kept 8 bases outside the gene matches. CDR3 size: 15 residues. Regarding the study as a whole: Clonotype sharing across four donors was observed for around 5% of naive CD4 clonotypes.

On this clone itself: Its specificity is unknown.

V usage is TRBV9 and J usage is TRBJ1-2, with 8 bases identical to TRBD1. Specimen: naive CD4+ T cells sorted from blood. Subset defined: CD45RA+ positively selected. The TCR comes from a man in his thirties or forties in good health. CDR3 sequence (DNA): TGTGCCAGCAGCGTGACAGGGGAACTTGGGTATGGCTACACCTTC. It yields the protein CASSVTGELGYGYTF.